These T cell receptor beta chains were read from a single sample in a study of cytomegalovirus exposure and HLA in healthy donors. Profiling relied on immunoSEQ multiplex PCR, and the TCRdb table lists in-frame clones only, not all of them. Of around 100,000 clones in the sample, less than 80% were seen once. The sequencing input was PBMCs. The receptors here all came from a middle-aged man in good health and CMV-seronegative. The CDR3 runs from the conserved cysteine through the conserved F or W. Fields, in order: CDR3 length, J gene, V gene, CDR3 protein.

length: 13; J: TRBJ1-2; V: TRBV29-1; CDR3: CSASDTGFYGYTF
length: 15; J: TRBJ2-7; V: TRBV7-9; CDR3: CTSSFFDRGREEQYF
length: 10; J: TRBJ1-1; V: TRBV30; CDR3: CAWSLGEAFF
length: 18; J: TRBJ2-2; V: TRBV11-3; CDR3: CASSTTPEQDPNTGELFF
length: 13; J: TRBJ2-5; V: TRBV6-5; CDR3: CASRGQGPETQYF
length: 16; J: TRBJ2-7; V: TRBV7-8; CDR3: CASSAGGAGGTYEQYF
length: 14; J: TRBJ1-6; V: TRBV2; CDR3: CASSEWQGNSPLHF
length: 14; J: TRBJ1-2; V: TRBV19; CDR3: CASTEGGSHYGYTF
length: 12; J: TRBJ1-2; V: TRBV6-1; CDR3: CASRTDFYGYTF
length: 14; J: TRBJ2-5; V: TRBV28; CDR3: CAAHDGQGAETQYF
length: 14; J: TRBJ1-5; V: TRBV5-1; CDR3: CASSPQGNNQPQHF
length: 13; J: TRBJ1-1; V: TRBV9; CDR3: CASSRQRNTEAFF
length: 17; J: TRBJ2-5; V: TRBV5-4; CDR3: CASSVGLAGTGAETQYF
length: 14; J: TRBJ2-1; V: TRBV27; CDR3: CASKEQGARNEQFF
length: 16; J: TRBJ1-4; V: TRBV11-3; CDR3: CASSLVGGALNEKLFF
length: 12; J: TRBJ2-5; V: TRBV5-6; CDR3: CASSPLGSREHF
length: 14; J: TRBJ1-2; V: TRBV5-1; CDR3: CASSSRGAGYGYTF
length: 13; J: TRBJ2-1; V: TRBV5-6; CDR3: CASRKTGVNEQFF
length: 15; J: TRBJ2-3; V: TRBV14; CDR3: CASSLLAGGTDTQYF
length: 13; J: .; V: TRBV30; CDR3: CAWSVLEVHEQYF
length: 14; J: TRBJ1-1; V: TRBV16; CDR3: CASTPKQGGTEAFF
length: 15; J: TRBJ2-2; V: TRBV11-2; CDR3: CASSLASGSPGELFF
length: 14; J: TRBJ2-1; V: TRBV7-9; CDR3: CSSSLVGVDNEQFF
length: 16; J: TRBJ2-3; V: TRBV30; CDR3: CAWSVSRGFRTDTQYF
length: 14; J: TRBJ1-2; V: TRBV7-9; CDR3: CASSLAAAYYGYTF
length: 13; J: TRBJ2-1; V: TRBV5-1; CDR3: CASSLVADNEQFF
length: 13; J: TRBJ2-5; V: TRBV29-1; CDR3: CSVVGGGQETQYF
length: 16; J: TRBJ1-3; V: TRBV5-5; CDR3: CASSPRLPSSGNTIYF
length: 14; J: TRBJ1-2; V: TRBV7-9; CDR3: CASSPPGSAYGYTF
length: 15; J: TRBJ2-1; V: TRBV5-4; CDR3: CASSLEGFSYSEQFF
length: 14; J: TRBJ2-7; V: TRBV5-4; CDR3: CASSRGQGNYEQYF
length: 15; J: TRBJ1-1; V: TRBV19; CDR3: CASSLPWQGRYEAFF
length: 15; J: TRBJ2-1; V: TRBV5-1; CDR3: CASSLERGEIDEQFF
length: 15; J: TRBJ2-7; V: TRBV15; CDR3: CATSTSGGQTYEQYF
length: 12; J: TRBJ2-1; V: TRBV7-9; CDR3: CASSLPEGDRFF
length: 15; J: TRBJ2-3; V: TRBV2; CDR3: CASRPNRGETDTQYF
length: 14; J: TRBJ2-3; V: TRBV9; CDR3: CASTPRIGTDTQYF